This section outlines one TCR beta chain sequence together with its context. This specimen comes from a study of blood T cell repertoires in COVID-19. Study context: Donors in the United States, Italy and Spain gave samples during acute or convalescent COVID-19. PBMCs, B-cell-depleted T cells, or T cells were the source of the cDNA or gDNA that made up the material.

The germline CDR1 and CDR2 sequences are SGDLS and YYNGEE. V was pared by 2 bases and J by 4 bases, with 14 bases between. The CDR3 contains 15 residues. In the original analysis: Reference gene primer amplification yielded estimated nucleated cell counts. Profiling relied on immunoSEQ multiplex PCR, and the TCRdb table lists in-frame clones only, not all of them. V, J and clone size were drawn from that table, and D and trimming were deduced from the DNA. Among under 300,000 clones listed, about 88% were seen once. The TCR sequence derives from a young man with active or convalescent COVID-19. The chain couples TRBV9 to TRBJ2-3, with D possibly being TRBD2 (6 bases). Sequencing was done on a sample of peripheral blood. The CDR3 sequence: CASSVVGSPPDTQYF. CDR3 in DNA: TGTGCCAGCAGCGTCGTCGGGAGTCCCCCAGATACGCAGTATTTT.